This T cell receptor (beta chain) was identified in a study of control samples from healthy donors and cancer patients. The assay was immunoSEQ multiplex PCR, and TCRdb's table has in-frame clones only and misses some. Of about 140,000 clones detected, approximately 86% appear once; the ten largest clones hold about 1.7%. From germline, CDR1 is SEHNR and CDR2 FQNEAQ (reference sequence). CDR3 length equals 16 residues. Trimming at V came to 5 bases and at J to 5 bases, leaving 8 bases not matched to a gene. This TCR derives from a man in his late teens or twenties in good health. The chain couples TRBV7-9 to TRBJ2-1, with 11 nucleotides matching TRBD2. Sequencing was carried out using blood. CDR3 region: CASSRQGTSGNNEQFF. In DNA form, the CDR3 reads TGTGCCAGCAGCCGACAGGGGACTAGCGGAAACAATGAGCAGTTCTTC.